These 19 T cell receptor beta chains were all obtained from the same sample, sequenced in a study of radiotherapy plus CTLA-4 blockade in lung cancer. Profiled with immunoSEQ multiplex PCR; TCRdb holds only in-frame clones, not every one. This sample has roughly 50,000 clones, with 65% to 85% found just once. The source was peripheral blood, collected from a patient treated with radiotherapy plus ipilimumab. All receptors come from a human donor with non-small cell lung cancer who had a partial response to radiotherapy plus ipilimumab.

V and J are TRBV27 and TRBJ2-7, with 8 nucleotides matching TRBD1. Germline CDR1 and CDR2: MNHEY and SMNVEV (reference sequence). V dropped 11 bases and J dropped 7; count of bases not matched to a gene: 13. This CDR3 is 13 amino acids long. Here the CDR3 DNA reads TGTGCCTACCTCAGGACAGGGTGGGGGGAGCAGTACTTC. Translation gives CAYLRTGWGEQYF.

The chain couples TRBV7-2 to TRBJ1-2, with D maybe TRBD1 (5 bases). CDR3 length equals 14 residues. V was trimmed by 2 bases and J by 8 bases, leaving 15 bases between them. Germline values: CDR1 SGHTA, CDR2 FQGNSA. CDR3 protein: CASSLNGGDWGYTF. CDR3 bases: TGTGCCAGCAGCTTAAACGGAGGGGACTGGGGCTACACCTTC. The entire variable domain, with the rest obtained from reference TRBV7-2 and TRBJ1-2, is as follows: GAGVSQSPSNKVTEKGKDVELRCDPISGHTALYWYRQSLGQGLEFLIYFQGNSAPDKSGLPSDRFSAERTGGSVSTLTIQRTQQEDSAVYLCASSLNGGDWGYTFGSGTRLTVV.

The genes are TRBV6-5 and TRBJ1-1, with 9 bases identical to TRBD1. This CDR3 spans 15 amino acids. V gave up 4 bases and J gave up 2 bases; unmatched junction bases: 5. Looked up from germline, CDR1 is MNHEY and CDR2 is SVGAGI. The CDR3 DNA reads TGTGCCAGCAGTTCCGAACAGGGGGCAAACACTGAAGCTTTCTTT. It codes for CASSSEQGANTEAFF.

The chain recombines TRBV6-6 with TRBJ2-7; 10 nucleotides align to TRBD1. In germline, CDR1 is MNHNY, CDR2 SVGAGI (reference sequence). There are 14 residues in the CDR3. V shed 6 bases and J 6 bases; nucleotides not matched to a gene: 8. The CDR3 loop is CASSPTGTGVEQYF. CDR3 in DNA: TGTGCCAGCAGCCCAACCGGGACAGGGGTCGAGCAGTACTTC.

The chain carries TRBV11-2 and TRBJ2-7; D perhaps matches TRBD2 (5 bases). Germline CDR1 reads SGHAT; CDR2 reads FQNNGV. This CDR3 is built from 15 residues. V was clipped by 1 base and J by 6 bases, with 16 bases between them. Here the CDR3 DNA reads TGTGCCAGCAGCTTAGCCATTAACTCCGAGGGCGAGCAGTACTTC. Its translation: CASSLAINSEGEQYF.

The rearrangement joins TRBV25-1 to TRBJ1-3; tentative D call: TRBD1 (5 bases). The CDR3 extends over 16 amino acids. Germline-derived CDR1 and CDR2 are MGHDK and SYGVNS. V was pared by 3 bases and J by 0 bases, with 12 bases between. The CDR3 loop is CASSDPAGISGNTIYF. CDR3 DNA sequence: TGTGCCAGCAGTGATCCTGCAGGGATCTCTGGAAACACCATATATTTT.

The genes are TRBV28 and TRBJ2-1; D is possibly TRBD2 (7 bases). The CDR3 consists of 14 residues. CDR1 and CDR2 from the germline V gene are MDHEN and SYDVKM. The V and J ends lost 8 bases and 10 bases respectively, with 21 bases between them. The CDR3 DNA follows: TGTGCCAGCCACCCTTCGAGGGGGGGATTAGAGCAGTTCTTC. Translating it yields CASHPSRGGLEQFF.

V is TRBV2 and J is TRBJ2-6, with 7 positions matching TRBD1. CDR1 and CDR2 from the germline V gene are SNHLY and FYNNEI. This CDR3 has 17 amino acids. V shed 2 bases, J shed 3 bases, and the junction held 7 bases outside the gene matches. CDR3 protein: CASSETRQGDGANVLTF. As DNA, the CDR3 is TGTGCCAGCAGTGAAACGAGACAGGGTGATGGGGCCAACGTCCTGACTTTC.

The rearrangement links TRBV19 to TRBJ2-1, with 13 bases that match TRBD2. Per the germline V gene, CDR1 is LNHDA and CDR2 is SQIVND (reference sequence). The CDR3 has 13 residues. The V gene end was trimmed by 6 bases and the J gene end by 10 bases; junction bases not matched to a gene: 3. CDR3 coding DNA: TGTGCCAGTAGGACTAGCGGGGGGCAGGAGCAGTTCTTC. Its translation: CASRTSGGQEQFF.

Remarks on this clone: Other DNA variants within this sample encode the same CDR3. V and J are TRBV20-1 and TRBJ1-2; no reliable D call. CDR3 length: 11 amino acids. Trimming cost V 0 bases and J 7 bases, with 6 bases left between them. Germline V gene data show CDR1 as DFQATT and CDR2 as SNEGSKA (reference sequence). The CDR3 coding sequence is TGCAGTGCTAGAGATCCTCCTGGCTACACCTTC. Translated, it gives CSARDPPGYTF.

The chain is built from TRBV6-6 and TRBJ1-1, with D possibly TRBD1 on 6 matching bases. This CDR3 has 14 amino acids. The germline V and J ends were trimmed by 0 bases and 8 bases, with 13 bases remaining between them. Germline CDR1 is MNHNY and CDR2 is SVGAGI (reference sequence). This chain's CDR3 is CASSYSSYRDEAFF. The CDR3 DNA is TGTGCCAGCAGTTACTCGAGCTACAGGGACGAAGCTTTCTTT.

The CDR3 is CASSLATRGTYEQYF. In nucleotides, the CDR3 is TGTGCCAGCAGCTTGGCCACCAGGGGAACCTACGAGCAGTACTTC. This rearrangement joins TRBV5-5 to TRBJ2-7, with a weak D call TRBD1 (6 bases). The CDR3 totals 15 residues. Germline V gene lookup returns CDR1 SGHKS and CDR2 YYEKEE (reference sequence). The germline V and J ends were trimmed by 0 bases and 2 bases, with 12 bases remaining between them.

This sequence joins TRBV4-1 and TRBJ2-1, with 7 bases lining up with TRBD1. The CDR3 runs 15 residues. V shed 7 bases and J 0 bases; nucleotides not matched to a gene: 6. Germline values: CDR1 MGHRA, CDR2 YSYEKL. The CDR3 protein is CASTRDRVSYNEQFF. CDR3 DNA sequence: TGCGCCAGCACCCGGGACAGAGTCTCCTACAATGAGCAGTTCTTC.

This clone has a count of ten or more. The chain carries TRBV5-4 and TRBJ2-3; TRBD2 aligns across 8 bases. CDR3 length equals 15 residues. The V gene's germline CDR1 is SGHNT and CDR2 YYREEE (reference sequence). The V segment lost 0 bases and the J segment 4 bases; nucleotides outside the gene matches: 4. The DNA for the CDR3 is TGTGCCAGCAGCTTGGAGCATAGCGGGGCAGATACGCAGTATTTT. This gives the protein CASSLEHSGADTQYF.

This chain uses TRBV5-1 with TRBJ1-2; D might be TRBD1 (6 bases). Germline V gene lookup returns CDR1 SGHRS and CDR2 YFSETQ. V gave up 1 base and J gave up 6 bases, with 19 bases separating them. The CDR3 sequence is 16 residues long. CDR3 in DNA: TGCGCCAGCAGCTTGAAGGAAGGTTCGGCAGGGGATGGCTACACCTTC. Protein product: CASSLKEGSAGDGYTF.

The gene calls are TRBV7-8 and TRBJ2-1; D not certain. The germline V gene has CDR1 SGHVS and CDR2 FQNEAQ. This CDR3 has 14 amino acids. Trimming took off 0 bases at V and 3 bases at J, with 6 bases between the two ends. CDR3 DNA sequence: TGTGCCAGCAGCTTAGCGAGGAACTACAATGAGCAGTTCTTC. Residues: CASSLARNYNEQFF.

The chain links TRBV5-1 to TRBJ1-2; D ambiguous. Trimming left V 1 base short and J 5 bases short, with 12 bases between. The CDR3 contains 14 residues. Germline V lookup: CDR1 SGHRS, CDR2 YFSETQ. DNA of the CDR3: TGCGCCAGCAGCTTGATGGCGGAGTTATATGGCTACACCTTC. This gives the protein CASSLMAELYGYTF.

This chain links TRBV6-6 with TRBJ2-2, with 12 bases lining up with TRBD2. Per the germline V gene, CDR1 is MNHNY and CDR2 is SVGAGI (reference sequence). V was pared by 3 bases and J by 4 bases, with 3 bases of the junction left unmatched. The CDR3 sequence is 16 residues long. The CDR3 coding sequence is TGTGCCAGCAGTTATCTAGCGGGGGGGGCCACCGGGGAGCTGTTTTTT. This codes for CASSYLAGGATGELFF.

This sequence joins TRBV5-1 and TRBJ1-1, with TRBD1 matching over 12 bases. Looked up from germline, CDR1 is SGHRS and CDR2 is YFSETQ. Trimming cost V 4 bases and J 1 base; bases outside gene matches: 5. CDR3 length equals 16 residues. CDR3 DNA: TGCGCCAGCAGCAAGGGACAGGGGGCGCGGAACACTGAAGCTTTCTTT. The encoded protein is CASSKGQGARNTEAFF. Using reference TRBV5-1 and TRBJ1-1 for the parts outside the CDR3, the full variable domain is KAGVTQTPRYLIKTRGQQVTLSCSPISGHRSVSWYQQTPGQGLQFLFEYFSETQRNKGNFPGRFSGRQFSNSRSEMNVSTLELGDSALYLCASSKGQGARNTEAFFGQGTRLTVV.